This TCR beta chain comes out of a study of human T cells and chemical hapten exposure. Findings and caveats of the study: Those TCRs sitting above 1 in 1000 frequency stayed the same with DPC sensitization.

This clonotype was found a few times. Its cognate antigen is unknown. Unique molecular identifiers were linked by the library to individual cDNA molecules. How the authors handled the data: Individual samples carried between about 23,224 and 750,000 TCRs, with roughly 96,000 as the median. TCRdb independently ran MiXCR on the RACE reads; one entry per CDR3 protein. The V and J calls were not made by the authors but by TCRdb's processing. The table has some 120,000 distinct CDR3 sequences, approximately 9.5% seen once. The time point was: healthy volunteer bleed at 2 weeks. The template was total RNA from unfractionated whole blood. This clonotype was obtained from a male donor in good health. Some clones in this sample may be carry-over from other donors' samples. Sequenced input: whole blood.

The chain's CDR3 is CASSFPGTISTANTGELFF. CDR3 DNA: TGTGCCAGTAGTTTCCCGGGGACGATTTCCACCGCGAACACCGGGGAGCTGTTTTTT. The chain couples TRBV19 to TRBJ2-2; D might be TRBD1 or TRBD2, each matching 5 bases. In germline, CDR1 is LNHDA, CDR2 SQIVND (reference sequence). The CDR3 loop spans 19 amino acids. V was pared by 5 bases and J by 0 bases, with 22 bases between. Based on the CDR3 plus reference TRBV19 and TRBJ2-2, the full variable domain is DGGITQSPKYLFRKEGQNVTLSCEQNLNHDAMYWYRQDPGQGLRLIYYSQIVNDFQKGDIAEGYSVSREKKESFPLTVTSAQKNPTAFYLCASSFPGTISTANTGELFFGEGSRLTVL.